Listed here are 14 T cell receptor beta chains from one sample, sequenced in a study of blood T cells in healthy people across ages. The authors ran a second PCR of 7 to 11 cycles using a sample-barcoded 5' primer and a J-beta primer mix. TCRdb passed the 5' RACE reads through MiXCR, listing each CDR3 protein once. The sample yields hundreds of thousands of distinct CDR3 sequences, around 30% seen once. The sequenced material came from blood. These receptors were taken from a woman older than 75 in good health.

As concerns this clonotype: With a much larger clone just one base away, this may be a read error. The CDR3 DNA follows: TGTGCCACCAGCAGAGAGAGCGGGATGACCCAGTACTTC. Translation: CATSRESGMTQYF. The chain has TRBV15 and TRBJ2-7; 7 bases agree with TRBD2. The DNA end favors TRBJ2-5, so the J call may be wrong. The germline V gene has CDR1 LNHNV and CDR2 YYDKDF (reference sequence). The CDR3 runs to 13 residues.

This clonotype was observed at least ten times. CDR3 sequence (DNA): TGCAGTGCTAGTAATTCGCGGGGGAGAAAAGGACGCTCCTACAATGAGCAGTTCTTC. It codes for CSASNSRGRKGRSYNEQFF. This chain uses TRBV20-1 with TRBJ2-1; 7 nucleotides align to TRBD2. The CDR3 extends over 19 amino acids. Germline lookup yields CDR1 DFQATT and CDR2 SNEGSKA (reference sequence). Losses at the gene ends were 3 bases for V and 0 bases for J; bases not matched to a gene: 17.

The V call is TRBV20-1, the J call TRBJ1-1; 9 positions match TRBD1. The CDR3 has 12 amino acids. V was pared by 8 bases and J by 4 bases, with 5 bases of the junction left unmatched. Germline loops: CDR1 DFQATT, CDR2 SNEGSKA (reference sequence). CDR3 region: CSLPGQGTEAFF. CDR3 sequence (DNA): TGCAGTTTGCCGGGACAGGGCACTGAAGCTTTCTTT.

This clonotype was observed at least ten times. This may arise from a read error, as a much more abundant clone is one base away. The chain links TRBV7-2 to TRBJ2-5; 10 bases agree with TRBD2. CDR1 is SGHTA and CDR2 is FQGNSA in the germline V gene. The V and J ends lost 8 bases and 2 bases, in that order; junction bases with no gene match: 5. The CDR3 runs to 14 residues. The CDR3: CASRLSGGQETQYF. The CDR3 DNA is TGTGCCAGCCGCCTTAGCGGGGGGCAAGAGACCCAGTACTTC.

This clonotype was detected a few times. The genes are TRBV6-2 or TRBV6-3 and TRBJ1-1; D might be TRBD1 (5 bases). The germline CDR1 and CDR2 sequences are MNHEY and SVGEGT. The ends were cut back, 2 bases at V and 11 bases at J, with 30 bases in the middle. This CDR3 is 18 amino acids long. The CDR3, as DNA: TGTGCCAGCAGTTACGGTGCAGGGAGGGGAGTCTCAGTCACGGACGCTTTCTTT. This codes for CASSYGAGRGVSVTDAFF.

The chain links TRBV7-2 to TRBJ2-3; D could derive from TRBD1 or TRBD2 (5 bases each). The CDR3 has 14 amino acids. Per germline, CDR1 SGHTA and CDR2 FQGNSA. Deletions cut 1 base from V and 8 bases from J, with 13 bases between. CDR3 DNA: TGTGCCAGCAGCTTAGGGGGAGAGGGGTTTACGCAGTATTTT. Residues: CASSLGGEGFTQYF.

In this sample, this clonotype turned up a few times. Possible read error: a much larger clone is one base away. The V gene is TRBV15, the J gene TRBJ2-5; unclear D gene. Near its end, the DNA agrees better with TRBJ2-7, so the J call may be wrong. CDR3 size: 14 residues. CDR1 LNHNV and CDR2 YYDKDF come from the germline V gene (reference sequence). CDR3 sequence: CATSRDGNPYEQYF. The DNA for the CDR3 is TGTGCCACCAGCAGAGACGGAAACCCGTACGAGCAGTACTTC.

The chain has TRBV7-8 and TRBJ1-2; a weak D match, TRBD1 (5 bases). Looked up from germline, CDR1 is SGHVS and CDR2 is FQNEAQ. The CDR3 runs 17 residues. V lost 2 bases, J lost 4 bases, and 20 bases lay in between. CDR3 region: CASSLIMRGVEGYGYTF. The CDR3 DNA reads TGTGCCAGCAGCTTAATAATGAGGGGCGTAGAAGGCTATGGCTACACCTTC.

The chain's CDR3 is CASSPGTDHTYGYTF. The CDR3 DNA follows: TGTGCCAGCAGCCCAGGGACAGATCACACCTATGGCTACACCTTC. The chain carries TRBV13 and TRBJ1-2, with 7 bases lining up with TRBD1. J lost 4 bases, V lost 5 bases, and 10 bases had no gene match. The CDR3 is 15 residues long. Germline-derived CDR1 and CDR2 are PRHDT and FYEKMQ (reference sequence).

A remark on this clonotype: A much larger clone is a single base away; this may be a read error. The chain combines TRBV3-1 with TRBJ2-1, with D unresolved. V was trimmed by 2 bases and J by 13 bases, leaving 12 bases between them. Germline CDR1 LGHDT, CDR2 YNNKEL (reference sequence). The CDR3 runs 12 residues. The CDR3: CASSQSAETQFF. The CDR3 nucleotides read TGTGCCAGCAGCCAAAGTGCAGAGACCCAGTTCTTC.

This clonotype was seen many times. The rearrangement uses TRBV12-3 or TRBV12-4 and TRBJ1-6; D may be TRBD1 (5 bases). The CDR3 is made up of 14 amino acids. Trimming removed 6 bases from V and 10 bases from J, with 16 bases in between. CDR3 DNA sequence: TGTGCCAGCAGATTAAGGGGTGTAGGGTCACCCCTCCACTTT. It codes for CASRLRGVGSPLHF.

This chain links TRBV4-1 with TRBJ1-2; tentative D call: TRBD1 (5 bases). The CDR3 has 14 amino acids. Germline CDR1 MGHRA, CDR2 YSYEKL. Trimming left V 0 bases short and J 4 bases short, with 9 bases between. CDR3 coding DNA: TGCGCCAGCAGCCAAGATGCAGGGATCTATGGCTACACCTTC. This encodes CASSQDAGIYGYTF.

The J gene is TRBJ1-2, the V gene TRBV20-1, with 8 bases aligning to TRBD1. The CDR3 extends over 15 amino acids. V lost 4 bases, J lost 4 bases, and 11 bases stayed unmatched. Germline loops: CDR1 DFQATT, CDR2 SNEGSKA (reference sequence). The CDR3 DNA reads TGCAGTGCTACCTTGAATGGACAGGGCGTCTATGGCTACACCTTC. This sequence encodes CSATLNGQGVYGYTF.

This clonotype was recorded a few times. Given a much more abundant clone one base away, this may be a read error. V is TRBV29-1 and J is TRBJ2-3, with no clear D. This CDR3 comprises 12 residues. The germline V gene encodes CDR1 SQVTM and CDR2 ANQGSEA. The CDR3 spells CSGESVGDTQYF. The CDR3 nucleotides read TGCAGCGGTGAATCAGTGGGAGATACGCAGTATTTT.